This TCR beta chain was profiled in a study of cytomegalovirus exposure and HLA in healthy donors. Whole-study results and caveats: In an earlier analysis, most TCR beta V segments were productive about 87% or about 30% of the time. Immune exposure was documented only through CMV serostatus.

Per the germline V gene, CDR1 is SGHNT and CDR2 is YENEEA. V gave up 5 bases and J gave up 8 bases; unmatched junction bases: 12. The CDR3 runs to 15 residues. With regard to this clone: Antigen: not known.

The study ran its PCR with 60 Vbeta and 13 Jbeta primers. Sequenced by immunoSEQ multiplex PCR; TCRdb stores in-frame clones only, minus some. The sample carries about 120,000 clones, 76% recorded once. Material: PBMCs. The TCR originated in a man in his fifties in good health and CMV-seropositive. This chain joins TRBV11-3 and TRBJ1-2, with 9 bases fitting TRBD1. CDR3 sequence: CASSQTGGTSEGYTF. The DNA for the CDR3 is TGTGCCAGCAGCCAGACAGGGGGTACCTCCGAGGGCTACACCTTC.